Shown below are 13 T cell receptor beta chains from a single sample sequenced in a study of blood T cell repertoires in COVID-19. The protocol was immunoSEQ multiplex PCR, while the TCRdb copy is restricted to in-frame clones and leaves out a portion. The sample comprises under 200,000 clones, approximately 81% of which are singletons, and around 18% rests with the top ten. The sequencing input was PBMCs or T cells enriched from blood (not recorded which). These receptor sequences come from a man aged 55 to 70 who had recovered from COVID-19.

The chain joins TRBV7-9 to TRBJ2-7; 12 bases are a match to TRBD2. The CDR3 is 15 amino acids. From germline, CDR1 is SEHNR and CDR2 FQNEAQ (reference sequence). After removal of 5 bases from V and 2 bases from J, the junction contained 4 bases not matched to a gene. CDR3 sequence (DNA): TGTGCCAGCAGCACGACTAGCGGGGGAACCTACGAGCAGTACTTC. Encoded protein: CASSTTSGGTYEQYF.

The J gene is TRBJ1-4, the V gene TRBV7-6, with 7 nucleotides matching TRBD1. CDR3 size: 15 residues. V was clipped by 6 bases and J by 5 bases; unmatched bases: 9. CDR1 and CDR2 (germline): SGHVS, FNYEAQ. The CDR3 region is CASSETGAQNEKLFF. In DNA form, the CDR3 reads TGTGCCAGCAGTGAAACAGGGGCCCAAAATGAAAAACTGTTTTTT.

The chain is built from TRBV30 and TRBJ2-5, with 7 bases fitting TRBD2. J lost 5 bases, V lost 7 bases, and 1 base had no gene match. The CDR3 length is 10 residues. Germline-derived CDR1 and CDR2 are GTSNPN and SVGIG (reference sequence). CDR3 in amino acids: CASGRETQYF. Here the CDR3 DNA reads TGTGCCTCCGGGAGGGAGACCCAGTACTTC.

The CDR3 loop is CASSFGSGGAGETQYF. CDR3 nucleotides: TGCGCCAGCAGCTTTGGTAGCGGGGGGGCCGGGGAGACCCAGTACTTC. The chain recombines TRBV5-1 with TRBJ2-5, with TRBD2 matching over 11 bases. The CDR3 sequence is 16 residues long. CDR1 and CDR2 from the germline V gene are SGHRS and YFSETQ. Unmatched junction bases numbered 8, after V lost 2 bases and J lost 5 bases.

This chain joins TRBV3-1 (or the pseudogene TRBV3-2) and TRBJ1-1; D unresolved. Trimming left V 1 base short and J 5 bases short, with 5 bases between. CDR3 length equals 12 residues. The germline V gene has CDR1 LGHDT and CDR2 YNNKEL (reference sequence). The chain's CDR3 is CASSQVSTEAFF. In nucleotides, the CDR3 is TGTGCCAGCAGCCAAGTTAGTACTGAAGCTTTCTTT.

The chain employs TRBV29-1 and TRBJ1-5; 8 nucleotides line up with TRBD1. The CDR3 has 14 residues. The ends lost 3 bases at V and 6 bases at J; junction bases unmatched: 7. Germline V CDR1 and CDR2: SQVTM, ANQGSEA. The CDR3 nucleotides are TGCAGCGTTGAGGCGGACAGGGAGGGTCAGCCCCAGCATTTT. The encoded protein is CSVEADREGQPQHF. Supplemented by reference TRBV29-1 and TRBJ1-5, the full variable domain reads SAVISQKPSRDICQRGTSLTIQCQVDSQVTMMFWYRQQPGQSLTLIATANQGSEATYESGFVIDKFPISRPNLTFSTLTVSNMSPEDSSIYLCSVEADREGQPQHFGDGTRLSIL.

The rearrangement uses TRBV7-9 and TRBJ1-5; D is undetermined. Germline assignment: CDR1 SEHNR and CDR2 FQNEAQ (reference sequence). V lost 5 bases to trimming and J lost 2 bases, with 10 bases between them. CDR3 length: 14 amino acids. The CDR3 protein is CASSRTEGNQPQHF. As DNA, the CDR3 is TGTGCCAGCAGCCGAACTGAGGGCAATCAGCCCCAGCATTTT.

This chain uses TRBV7-3 with TRBJ1-2; 7 nucleotides agree with TRBD1. CDR3 length: 16 amino acids. With 5 bases clipped from V and 7 bases from J, the junction kept 16 bases outside the gene matches. The germline gives CDR1 SGHTA, CDR2 FQGTGA. CDR3 DNA sequence: TGTGCCAGCAGCCCCACCGGGGGTGCAGGGGGGATTGGCTACACCTTC. It specifies CASSPTGGAGGIGYTF.

J is TRBJ2-1 and V is TRBV5-1, with TRBD2 matching 9 bases. The V and J ends lost 0 bases and 3 bases, in that order; junction bases with no gene match: 4. The germline gives CDR1 SGHRS, CDR2 YFSETQ. This CDR3 is 16 amino acids long. The CDR3 loop is CASSLVGGGDYNEQFF. DNA of the CDR3: TGCGCCAGCAGCTTGGTCGGCGGGGGGGACTACAATGAGCAGTTCTTC.

The genes are TRBV19 and TRBJ2-7; 10 positions agree with TRBD2. The germline V gene encodes CDR1 LNHDA and CDR2 SQIVND (reference sequence). The CDR3 has 14 amino acids. J gave up 6 bases and V 4 bases, and 6 bases lay outside the gene matches. For the CDR3, the DNA is TGTGCCAGTAGTACTCCGGGACTAGCGAGCGAGCAGTACTTC. This gives the protein CASSTPGLASEQYF.

The chain couples TRBV5-1 to TRBJ1-5; D perhaps matches TRBD1 (5 bases). Germline V gene lookup returns CDR1 SGHRS and CDR2 YFSETQ. CDR3 length: 15 amino acids. V lost 2 bases, J lost 8 bases, and 17 bases lay in between. Written as DNA, the CDR3 is TGCGCCAGCAGCTTATCAAACAGGAGAACGGAGCCCCAGCATTTT. Amino acid sequence: CASSLSNRRTEPQHF.

V usage is TRBV15 and J usage is TRBJ1-5; TRBD1 aligns across 10 bases. Trimming removed 4 bases from V and 4 bases from J; junction bases left unmatched: 13. This CDR3 has 18 residues. Germline CDR1 reads LNHNV; CDR2 reads YYDKDF (reference sequence). The chain's CDR3 is CATSKLPTDRGLNQPQHF. The CDR3 DNA follows: TGTGCCACCAGCAAACTGCCGACTGACAGGGGGCTTAATCAGCCCCAGCATTTT.

V is TRBV27 and J is TRBJ2-1; the D gene is possibly TRBD1 (6 bases). Per germline, CDR1 MNHEY and CDR2 SMNVEV (reference sequence). The germline V and J ends were trimmed by 4 bases and 8 bases, with 12 bases remaining between them. CDR3 length: 13 residues. The CDR3 nucleotides are TGTGCCAGCAGTTATGTTGGGGGCGATGAGCAGTTCTTC. Its protein is CASSYVGGDEQFF.